The 15 T cell receptor beta chains reported below all come from one sample, sequenced in a study of control samples from healthy donors and cancer patients. The method was immunoSEQ multiplex PCR; TCRdb's version includes in-frame clones alone and lacks a portion of them. The table includes around 150,000 clones, roughly 95% detected once. Specimen: blood. The receptors shown here come from a woman aged 25 to 45 in good health.

V is TRBV19 and J is TRBJ2-1; TRBD1 agrees at 7 bases. With V trimmed by 7 bases and J by 5 bases, 11 bases remained unmatched. The CDR3 has 15 amino acids. Germline loops: CDR1 LNHDA, CDR2 SQIVND (reference sequence). CDR3 sequence (DNA): TGTGCCAGTATGTTGGGACAGAGCCTCAACAATGAGCAGTTCTTC. Translated: CASMLGQSLNNEQFF.

This chain's CDR3 is CASTHGTGEGEQYF. CDR3 nucleotide sequence: TGCGCCAGCACCCACGGGACAGGGGAAGGCGAGCAGTACTTC. V gene TRBV5-1 combines with J gene TRBJ2-7, with TRBD1 identical over 10 bases. With V trimmed by 6 bases and J by 6 bases, 9 bases remained unmatched. Germline CDR1 and CDR2: SGHRS and YFSETQ. This CDR3 has 14 residues.

In DNA, the CDR3 is TGTGCCAGCAGCAAAGATAGTAGGACTAGCGGGGGGGCCGGTGCCAAAAACATTCAGTACTTC. Protein sequence: CASSKDSRTSGGAGAKNIQYF. The rearrangement links TRBV21-1 to TRBJ2-4; the table's D call, TRBD2, was not checked against the DNA. TRBV21-1 is tagged as a pseudogene. CDR3 length: 21 amino acids.

J is TRBJ2-1 and V is TRBV4-1; 9 bases align to TRBD1. Germline values: CDR1 MGHRA, CDR2 YSYEKL. V gave up 6 bases and J gave up 4 bases; unmatched junction bases: 7. The CDR3 loop spans 15 amino acids. CDR3 protein: CASSFRDREYNEQFF. DNA of the CDR3: TGCGCCAGCAGTTTCCGGGACAGGGAGTACAATGAGCAGTTCTTC.

The rearrangement links TRBV19 to TRBJ1-6, with TRBD1 matching 10 bases. Germline values: CDR1 LNHDA, CDR2 SQIVND (reference sequence). V lost 5 bases to trimming and J lost 9 bases; unmatched junction nucleotides: 7. The CDR3 runs to 15 residues. Here the CDR3 reads CASSDRQGAGSPLHF. Written as DNA, the CDR3 is TGTGCCAGTAGTGACCGACAGGGGGCGGGTTCACCCCTCCACTTT.

This sequence joins TRBV24-1 and TRBJ1-4; D unclear. In germline, CDR1 is KGHDR, CDR2 SFDVKD. Trimming shortened V by 9 bases and J by 10 bases, and 11 bases separated the two germline ends. The CDR3 is made up of 11 amino acids. CDR3 sequence: CATGYLGKLFF. Here the CDR3 DNA reads TGTGCCACCGGATACCTGGGAAAACTGTTTTTT.

V is TRBV7-8 and J is TRBJ1-5, with D possibly being TRBD1 (6 bases). V dropped 5 bases and J dropped 0 bases, with 26 bases sitting between them. The CDR3 loop spans 20 amino acids. Looked up from germline, CDR1 is SGHVS and CDR2 is FQNEAQ. The CDR3 sequence: CASSPQWQHLGGYSNQPQHF. For the CDR3, the DNA is TGTGCCAGCAGCCCCCAATGGCAACACCTAGGGGGTTATAGCAATCAGCCCCAGCATTTT.

CDR3 loop: CASGKDRVGFAEAFF. Here the CDR3 DNA reads TGTGCCAGCGGCAAAGACAGGGTAGGGTTCGCTGAAGCTTTCTTT. The V call is TRBV7-9, the J call TRBJ1-1; 7 nucleotides align to TRBD1. The germline V gene has CDR1 SEHNR and CDR2 FQNEAQ (reference sequence). The CDR3 spans 15 residues. V was clipped by 8 bases and J by 6 bases; unmatched bases: 15. The full variable domain, in which reference TRBV7-9 and TRBJ1-1 provide the parts outside the CDR3, is DTGVSQNPRHKITKRGQNVTFRCDPISEHNRLYWYRQTLGQGPEFLTYFQNEAQLEKSRLLSDRFSAERPKGSFSTLEIQRTEQGDSAMYLCASGKDRVGFAEAFFGQGTRLTVV.

V gene TRBV28 combines with J gene TRBJ2-1; TRBD2 matches 15 bases. The CDR3 totals 19 residues. Germline V CDR1 and CDR2: MDHEN, SYDVKM. V lost 6 bases, J lost 0 bases, and 9 bases stayed unmatched. CDR3 in amino acids: CASRMPGTSGRSSYNEQFF. CDR3 in DNA: TGTGCCAGCAGAATGCCCGGGACTAGCGGGAGGAGCTCCTACAATGAGCAGTTCTTC.

The chain recombines TRBV27 with TRBJ1-3; 7 bases map to TRBD1. V was pared by 6 bases and J by 2 bases, with 1 base of the junction left unmatched. The length of the CDR3 is 13 residues. CDR1 is MNHEY, CDR2 SMNVEV, per germline (reference sequence). CDR3 nucleotide sequence: TGTGCCAGCAGCACAGGGGCTGGAAACACCATATATTTT. Amino acids: CASSTGAGNTIYF.

The chain links TRBV10-3 to TRBJ1-4; D remains unclear. V lost 6 bases and J lost 4, with 9 bases in between. The CDR3 consists of 13 residues. Germline loops: CDR1 ENHRY, CDR2 SYGVKD. The CDR3 DNA follows: TGTGCCATCAGGGAGCGATTTAATGAAAAACTGTTTTTT. It encodes CAIRERFNEKLFF.

The rearrangement links TRBV30 to TRBJ2-2; 11 bases agree with TRBD1. Per germline, CDR1 GTSNPN and CDR2 SVGIG (reference sequence). The CDR3 sequence is 15 residues long. Losses at the gene ends were 5 bases for V and 4 bases for J; bases not matched to a gene: 6. The CDR3 loop is CAWGRGTGGTGELFF. CDR3 DNA: TGTGCCTGGGGCCGGGGGACAGGGGGCACCGGGGAGCTGTTTTTT.

The V gene is TRBV7-9, the J gene TRBJ2-3; a weak D match, TRBD1 (5 bases). Trimming removed 1 base from V and 6 bases from J, with 14 bases in between. The CDR3 contains 15 residues. CDR1 and CDR2 (germline): SEHNR, FQNEAQ (reference sequence). The CDR3 loop reads CASSLVPPGMDTQYF. CDR3 in DNA: TGTGCCAGCAGCTTAGTTCCCCCAGGGATGGATACGCAGTATTTT.

The rearrangement uses TRBV11-2 and TRBJ2-1; 7 bases line up with TRBD2. Germline assignment: CDR1 SGHAT and CDR2 FQNNGV. CDR3 size: 14 residues. The trim removed 5 bases at V and 4 bases at J, leaving 5 bases unmatched. As DNA, the CDR3 is TGTGCCAGCAGCGAGAAGCGGGAATACAATGAGCAGTTCTTC. The encoded protein is CASSEKREYNEQFF.

V is TRBV30 and J is TRBJ2-1, with D unresolved. Trimming took 0 bases from V and 9 from J, leaving 6 bases between them. The CDR3 is 11 amino acids. Germline V gene data show CDR1 as GTSNPN and CDR2 as SVGIG (reference sequence). CDR3 loop: CAWSVTREQFF. CDR3 coding DNA: TGTGCCTGGAGTGTTACTCGTGAGCAGTTCTTC. Together with reference TRBV30 and TRBJ2-1, the CDR3 gives the full variable domain: SQTIHQWPATLVQPVGSPLSLECTVEGTSNPNLYWYRQAAGRGLQLLFYSVGIGQISSEVPQNLSASRPQDRQFILSSKKLLLSDSGFYLCAWSVTREQFFGPGTRLTVL.